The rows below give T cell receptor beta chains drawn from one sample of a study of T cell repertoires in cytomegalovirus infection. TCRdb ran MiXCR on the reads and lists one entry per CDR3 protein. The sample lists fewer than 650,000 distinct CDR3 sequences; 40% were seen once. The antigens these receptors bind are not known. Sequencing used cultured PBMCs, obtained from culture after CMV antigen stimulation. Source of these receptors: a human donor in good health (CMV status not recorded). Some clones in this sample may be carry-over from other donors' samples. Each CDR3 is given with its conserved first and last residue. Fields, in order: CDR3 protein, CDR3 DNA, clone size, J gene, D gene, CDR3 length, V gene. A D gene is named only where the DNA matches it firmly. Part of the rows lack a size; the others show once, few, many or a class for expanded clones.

CDR3 protein: CASTFGRGLEAFF
CDR3 DNA: TGTGCCAGCACCTTCGGGAGGGGGCTGGAAGCTTTCTTT
clone size: -
J gene: TRBJ1-1
D gene: TRBD1
CDR3 length: 13
V gene: TRBV12-3/TRBV12-4

CDR3 protein: CASSLAVEADNEQFF
CDR3 DNA: TGTGCCAGCAGCTTAGCTGTTGAGGCCGACAATGAGCAGTTCTTC
clone size: many
J gene: TRBJ2-1
D gene: -
CDR3 length: 15
V gene: TRBV7-6

CDR3 protein: CASSLGQGASGANVLTF
CDR3 DNA: TGCGCCAGCAGCCTTGGACAGGGGGCATCCGGGGCCAACGTCCTGACTTTC
clone size: -
J gene: TRBJ2-6
D gene: TRBD1
CDR3 length: 17
V gene: TRBV5-1

CDR3 protein: CASSFSADTDTQYF
CDR3 DNA: TGTGCCAGCAGCTTTTCGGCAGACACAGATACGCAGTATTTT
clone size: -
J gene: TRBJ2-3
D gene: -
CDR3 length: 14
V gene: TRBV7-2

CDR3 protein: CASSFPRTSGTWAQYF
CDR3 DNA: TGTGCCAGCAGCTTCCCCCGCACTAGCGGTACCTGGGCCCAGTACTTC
clone size: few
J gene: TRBJ2-5
D gene: TRBD2
CDR3 length: 16
V gene: TRBV7-6

CDR3 protein: CASSPWTSGAPDTQYF
CDR3 DNA: TGTGCCAGCAGCCCCTGGACTAGCGGGGCGCCAGATACGCAGTATTTT
clone size: once
J gene: TRBJ2-3
D gene: TRBD2
CDR3 length: 16
V gene: TRBV5-4

CDR3 protein: CASSLALIETQYF
CDR3 DNA: TGTGCCAGCAGCTTAGCACTTATAGAGACCCAGTACTTC
clone size: many
J gene: TRBJ2-5
D gene: -
CDR3 length: 13
V gene: TRBV7-2

CDR3 protein: CASSIRVGDPRSQYF
CDR3 DNA: TGTGCCAGCAGCATTCGGGTGGGGGACCCAAGGTCCCAGTACTTC
clone size: -
J gene: TRBJ2-5
D gene: -
CDR3 length: 15
V gene: TRBV11-2

CDR3 protein: CARWTGTGVYYGYTF
CDR3 DNA: TGTGCCAGATGGACCGGGACAGGGGTTTACTATGGCTACACCTTC
clone size: few
J gene: TRBJ1-2
D gene: TRBD1
CDR3 length: 15
V gene: TRBV19

CDR3 protein: CASSWGQSYGYTF
CDR3 DNA: TGTGCCAGCAGCTGGGGACAGAGCTATGGCTACACCTTC
clone size: few
J gene: TRBJ1-2
D gene: TRBD1
CDR3 length: 13
V gene: TRBV5-6

CDR3 protein: CARTGHSSYEQYF
CDR3 DNA: TGTGCCAGGACAGGTCATAGCTCCTACGAGCAGTACTTC
clone size: few
J gene: TRBJ2-7
D gene: -
CDR3 length: 13
V gene: TRBV6-5

CDR3 protein: CASRGLRDRTTNEKLFF
CDR3 DNA: TGTGCCAGTAGGGGACTACGGGACAGAACAACTAATGAAAAACTGTTTTTT
clone size: -
J gene: TRBJ1-4
D gene: TRBD1
CDR3 length: 17
V gene: TRBV19

CDR3 protein: CASSSIGSLANEKLFF
CDR3 DNA: TGTGCCAGCAGCTCCATCGGGTCCCTGGCTAATGAAAAACTGTTTTTT
clone size: few
J gene: TRBJ1-4
D gene: -
CDR3 length: 16
V gene: TRBV7-9

CDR3 protein: CASRQSSYNEQFF
CDR3 DNA: TGTGCCAGCCGACAGAGCTCCTACAATGAGCAGTTCTTC
clone size: -
J gene: TRBJ2-1
D gene: -
CDR3 length: 13
V gene: TRBV19

CDR3 protein: CASSYARGCQPQHF
CDR3 DNA: TGTGCCAGCAGTTACGCCAGGGGGTGTCAGCCCCAGCATTTT
clone size: -
J gene: TRBJ1-5
D gene: TRBD1
CDR3 length: 14
V gene: TRBV6-5

CDR3 protein: CASSLVGGQVYGYTF
CDR3 DNA: TGTGCCAGCAGCTTAGTAGGGGGGCAGGTCTATGGCTACACCTTC
clone size: -
J gene: TRBJ1-2
D gene: -
CDR3 length: 15
V gene: TRBV7-2

CDR3 protein: CASKEVAGTDTQYF
CDR3 DNA: TGTGCCAGCAAAGAAGTAGCCGGCACAGATACGCAGTATTTT
clone size: -
J gene: TRBJ2-3
D gene: -
CDR3 length: 14
V gene: TRBV6-5

CDR3 protein: CASSQDGIPTQYF
CDR3 DNA: TGCGCCAGCAGCCAAGATGGGATCCCTACGCAGTATTTT
clone size: -
J gene: TRBJ2-3
D gene: -
CDR3 length: 13
V gene: TRBV4-3

CDR3 protein: CASSSGGGGSGSWYEQYF
CDR3 DNA: TGTGCCAGCAGCTCCGGGGGGGGTGGCAGCGGGAGTTGGTACGAGCAGTACTTC
clone size: -
J gene: TRBJ2-7
D gene: TRBD2
CDR3 length: 18
V gene: TRBV7-6

CDR3 protein: CASSLLGTRSEKLFF
CDR3 DNA: TGCGCCAGCAGCCTACTGGGGACACGGAGTGAAAAACTGTTTTTT
clone size: -
J gene: TRBJ1-4
D gene: -
CDR3 length: 15
V gene: TRBV4-1

CDR3 protein: CASSLRSGIDYGYTF
CDR3 DNA: TGTGCCAGCAGCTTACGGTCGGGAATCGACTATGGCTACACCTTC
clone size: few
J gene: TRBJ1-2
D gene: -
CDR3 length: 15
V gene: TRBV7-2

CDR3 protein: CASRQNRLRGPPTDTQYF
CDR3 DNA: TGTGCCAGCAGACAGAACCGTTTGCGGGGGCCTCCCACAGATACGCAGTATTTT
clone size: few
J gene: TRBJ2-3
D gene: -
CDR3 length: 18
V gene: TRBV12-3/TRBV12-4

CDR3 protein: CASNRASGTEAFF
CDR3 DNA: TGTGCCAGTAACAGGGCCTCGGGGACTGAAGCTTTCTTT
clone size: once
J gene: TRBJ1-1
D gene: -
CDR3 length: 13
V gene: TRBV19

CDR3 protein: CASSLWGRAGNQPQHF
CDR3 DNA: TGTGCCAGCAGTTTATGGGGGCGGGCGGGCAATCAGCCCCAGCATTTT
clone size: few
J gene: TRBJ1-5
D gene: -
CDR3 length: 16
V gene: TRBV12-3/TRBV12-4

CDR3 protein: CASSSYSGSEAFF
CDR3 DNA: TGTGCCAGCAGCTCTTACAGTGGTTCTGAAGCTTTCTTT
clone size: -
J gene: TRBJ1-1
D gene: -
CDR3 length: 13
V gene: TRBV7-8

CDR3 protein: CASSIQGTEKLFF
CDR3 DNA: TGTGCCAGTAGTATTCAGGGTACCGAAAAACTGTTTTTT
clone size: few
J gene: TRBJ1-4
D gene: -
CDR3 length: 13
V gene: TRBV19

CDR3 protein: CASTGNTDTQYF
CDR3 DNA: TGTGCCAGCACGGGCAACACAGATACGCAGTATTTT
clone size: -
J gene: TRBJ2-3
D gene: -
CDR3 length: 12
V gene: TRBV11-2

CDR3 protein: CASSLKISGGLNTGELFF
CDR3 DNA: TGTGCCAGCAGCTTAAAAATCAGCGGGGGCCTGAACACCGGGGAGCTGTTTTTT
clone size: -
J gene: TRBJ2-2
D gene: TRBD2
CDR3 length: 18
V gene: TRBV7-2

CDR3 protein: CASTLVGQGVGQPQHF
CDR3 DNA: TGTGCCAGCACCCTGGTCGGACAGGGGGTCGGTCAGCCCCAGCATTTT
clone size: -
J gene: TRBJ1-5
D gene: TRBD1
CDR3 length: 16
V gene: TRBV12-3/TRBV12-4

CDR3 protein: CASSYEFAMNTEAFF
CDR3 DNA: TGTGCCAGCAGTTACGAGTTCGCCATGAACACTGAAGCTTTCTTT
clone size: -
J gene: TRBJ1-1
D gene: -
CDR3 length: 15
V gene: TRBV6-2/TRBV6-3

CDR3 protein: CASSEMWQGVHNEQFF
CDR3 DNA: TGTGCCAGCAGTGAGATGTGGCAGGGGGTTCACAATGAGCAGTTCTTC
clone size: -
J gene: TRBJ2-1
D gene: TRBD1
CDR3 length: 16
V gene: TRBV25-1